Listed here are 15 T cell receptor beta chains from one sample, sequenced in a study of T cell responses to AZD1222 COVID-19 vaccine. Sequencing used immunoSEQ multiplex PCR; TCRdb keeps in-frame clones, though not all of them. The sample consists of 100,000 or so clones, roughly nine tenths of them appearing once. This sample comprised peripheral blood, obtained on day 0 of AZD1222 vaccination. Receptor source: an adult in good health.

The genes are TRBV24-1 and TRBJ2-5; a weak D match, TRBD2 (6 bases). The CDR3 spans 14 residues. Germline lookup yields CDR1 KGHDR and CDR2 SFDVKD. V was trimmed by 5 bases and J by 5 bases, leaving 14 bases between them. The CDR3 coding sequence is TGTGCCACCAGTGGGGGGAGGAAAGGGGAGACCCAGTACTTC. This gives the protein CATSGGRKGETQYF.

This rearrangement joins TRBV27 to TRBJ2-1; D is possibly TRBD2 (6 bases). Germline CDR1 is MNHEY and CDR2 is SMNVEV (reference sequence). V was shortened by 5 bases and J by 0 bases, with 14 bases between the two germline ends. CDR3 size: 16 residues. The DNA for the CDR3 is TGTGCCAGCAGTGAAAGACTAGACGTCTCCTACAATGAGCAGTTCTTC. Its protein is CASSERLDVSYNEQFF.

This chain uses TRBV28 with TRBJ2-2; 11 nucleotides match TRBD1. This CDR3 spans 15 amino acids. V shed 5 bases, J shed 7 bases, and the junction held 6 bases outside the gene matches. Germline loops: CDR1 MDHEN, CDR2 SYDVKM. The CDR3 DNA sequence: TGTGCCAGCAGTCGGACAGGGGGCTATCACGGGGAGCTGTTTTTT. As protein: CASSRTGGYHGELFF.

The chain combines TRBV19 with TRBJ1-2; 9 bases line up with TRBD1. Germline CDR1 reads LNHDA; CDR2 reads SQIVND (reference sequence). The CDR3 contains 14 residues. Germline trimming cut 4 bases from V and 4 bases from J; bases unmatched to any gene: 4. CDR3 coding DNA: TGTGCCAGTAGTACGACAGGGGGTGGCTATGGCTACACCTTC. Protein: CASSTTGGGYGYTF.

For this clone: At one of its ends the junction is not consistent with the germline gene, which may arise from a read error. This specimen includes other DNA sequences encoding the same CDR3. This chain links TRBV5-1 with TRBJ2-3; TRBD1 matches 7 bases. The CDR3 loop spans 14 amino acids. Germline CDR1 SGHRS, CDR2 YFSETQ. The CDR3, as DNA: TGCGCCAGCAGCTTAGGGACAGCTACAGATACACAGTATTTT. Amino acid sequence: CASSLGTATDTQYF.

This rearrangement joins TRBV4-3 to TRBJ2-7, with D perhaps TRBD1 (6 bases). CDR1 LGHNA and CDR2 YSLEER come from the germline V gene. The V end lost 0 bases, the J end lost 6 bases, and 9 bases lay between the germline ends. This CDR3 is built from 13 residues. The CDR3 here is CASSQEQGGEQYF. As DNA, the CDR3 is TGCGCCAGCAGCCAAGAACAGGGTGGCGAGCAGTACTTC.

This clone turned up a few times. The V and J genes are TRBV15 and TRBJ2-1; 9 nucleotides align to TRBD2. J gave up 2 bases and V 1 base, and 0 bases lay outside the gene matches. Germline CDR1 is LNHNV and CDR2 is YYDKDF (reference sequence). The length of the CDR3 is 15 residues. This CDR3 is CATSRVAGAYNEQFF. As DNA, the CDR3 is TGTGCCACCAGCAGAGTAGCGGGGGCCTACAATGAGCAGTTCTTC.

The table lists this clone with a count of one. At the DNA level, this CDR3 is encoded by other sequences in the same sample as well. The chain is built from TRBV7-9 and TRBJ1-5; D gene unclear. V was pared by 5 bases and J by 4 bases, with 6 bases between. The CDR3 extends over 12 amino acids. Germline loops: CDR1 SEHNR, CDR2 FQNEAQ (reference sequence). CDR3 protein: CASSLGNQPQHF. CDR3 bases: TGTGCCAGCAGCCTCGGGAATCAGCCCCAGCATTTT.

The rearrangement joins TRBV28 to TRBJ2-7; the match to TRBD1 covers 10 bases. Per the germline V gene, CDR1 is MDHEN and CDR2 is SYDVKM. The CDR3 contains 15 residues. Trimming cost V 5 bases and J 4 bases; bases outside gene matches: 8. This CDR3 is CASSLGPGQGYEQYF. For the CDR3, the DNA is TGTGCCAGCAGTCTAGGACCGGGACAGGGGTACGAGCAGTACTTC. Supplemented by reference TRBV28 and TRBJ2-7, the full variable domain reads DVKVTQSSRYLVKRTGEKVFLECVQDMDHENMFWYRQDPGLGLRLIYFSYDVKMKEKGDIPEGYSVSREKKERFSLILESASTNQTSMYLCASSLGPGQGYEQYFGPGTRLTVT.

The chain recombines TRBV28 with TRBJ1-2; 10 nucleotides agree with TRBD1. Unmatched junction bases numbered 3, after V lost 6 bases and J lost 2 bases. CDR1 and CDR2 (germline): MDHEN, SYDVKM. The CDR3 has 14 residues. CDR3 nucleotides: TGTGCCAGCAGCCTGACAGGGGGCAACTATGGCTACACCTTC. Protein sequence: CASSLTGGNYGYTF.

V is TRBV5-6 and J is TRBJ1-5, with D tentatively TRBD1 (5 bases). From germline, CDR1 is SGHDT and CDR2 YYEEEE. The CDR3 is made up of 15 amino acids. Trimming stripped 2 bases from V and 5 bases from J, with 14 bases between. The CDR3 region has the DNA TGTGCCAGCAGCTTCGAGGGGTCGGGGGATCAGCCCCAGCATTTT. Amino acid sequence: CASSFEGSGDQPQHF.

This clone has only a few counts. This chain connects TRBV6-2 or TRBV6-3 to TRBJ1-5; D is undetermined. The germline gives CDR1 MNHEY, CDR2 SVGEGT. V dropped 1 base and J dropped 6 bases, with 4 bases sitting between them. The CDR3 runs to 12 residues. CDR3 bases: TGTGCCAGCAGTTACTTTGGTCAGCCCCAGCATTTT. It encodes CASSYFGQPQHF.

The J gene is TRBJ2-7, the V gene TRBV24-1; 8 bases are a match to TRBD1. The CDR3 contains 13 residues. The germline gives CDR1 KGHDR, CDR2 SFDVKD. Trimming removed 4 bases from V and 6 bases from J; junction bases left unmatched: 4. The CDR3 coding sequence is TGTGCCACCAGTGAATCAGGGGGCGTCGAGCAGTACTTC. It encodes CATSESGGVEQYF.

V usage is TRBV7-8 and J usage is TRBJ2-2; 12 bases agree with TRBD1. The CDR3 spans 18 residues. Per the germline V gene, CDR1 is SGHVS and CDR2 is FQNEAQ. V lost 3 bases and J lost 6; bases outside the gene matches: 11. In DNA form, the CDR3 reads TGTGCCAGCAGCTTTAGTTGGGACAGGGGGCGCGGAGCCGGGGAGCTGTTTTTT. It translates to CASSFSWDRGRGAGELFF. Full variable domain (rest looked up from reference TRBV7-8 and TRBJ2-2): GAGVSQSPRYKVAKRGQDVALRCDPISGHVSLFWYQQALGQGPEFLTYFQNEAQLDKSGLPSDRFFAERPEGSVSTLKIQRTQQEDSAVYLCASSFSWDRGRGAGELFFGEGSRLTVL.

This clone came up once. This chain links TRBV5-1 with TRBJ1-2; no firm D call. V gave up 4 bases and J gave up 0 bases, with 19 bases separating them. CDR3 length equals 17 residues. Germline CDR1 and CDR2: SGHRS and YFSETQ. For the CDR3, the DNA is TGCGCCAGCAGCGAACCCAGTCCGGCAACTTCTAACTATGGCTACACCTTC. This translates into CASSEPSPATSNYGYTF.